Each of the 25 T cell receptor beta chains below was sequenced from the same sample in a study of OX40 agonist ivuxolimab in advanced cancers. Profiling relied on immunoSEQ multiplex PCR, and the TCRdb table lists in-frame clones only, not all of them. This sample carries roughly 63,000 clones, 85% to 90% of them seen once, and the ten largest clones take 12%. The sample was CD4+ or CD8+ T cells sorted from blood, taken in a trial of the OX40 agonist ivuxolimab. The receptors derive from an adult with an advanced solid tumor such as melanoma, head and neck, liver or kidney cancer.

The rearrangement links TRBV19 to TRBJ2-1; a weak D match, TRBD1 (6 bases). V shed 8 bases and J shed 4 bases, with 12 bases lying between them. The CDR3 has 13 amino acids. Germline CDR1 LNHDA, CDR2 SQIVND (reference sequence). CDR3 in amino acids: CASGLTGYNEQFF. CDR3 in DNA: TGTGCCAGTGGGTTAACAGGGTACAATGAGCAGTTCTTC. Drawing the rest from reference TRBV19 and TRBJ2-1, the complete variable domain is DGGITQSPKYLFRKEGQNVTLSCEQNLNHDAMYWYRQDPGQGLRLIYYSQIVNDFQKGDIAEGYSVSREKKESFPLTVTSAQKNPTAFYLCASGLTGYNEQFFGPGTRLTVL.

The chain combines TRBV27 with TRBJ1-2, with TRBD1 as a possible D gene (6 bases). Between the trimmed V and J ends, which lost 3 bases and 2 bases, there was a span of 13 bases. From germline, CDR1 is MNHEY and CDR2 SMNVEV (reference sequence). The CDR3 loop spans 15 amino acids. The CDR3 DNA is TGTGCCAGCAGTTTCCGGACAGAAGACAACTATGGCTACACCTTC. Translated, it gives CASSFRTEDNYGYTF.

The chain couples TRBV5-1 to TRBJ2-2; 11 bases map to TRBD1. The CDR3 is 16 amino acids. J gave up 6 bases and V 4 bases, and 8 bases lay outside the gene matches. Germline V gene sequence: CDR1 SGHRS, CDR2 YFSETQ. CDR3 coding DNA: TGCGCCAGCAGCACTGGACAGGGGGCGAGGGCCGGGGAGCTGTTTTTT. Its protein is CASSTGQGARAGELFF. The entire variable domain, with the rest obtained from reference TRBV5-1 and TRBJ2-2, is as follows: KAGVTQTPRYLIKTRGQQVTLSCSPISGHRSVSWYQQTPGQGLQFLFEYFSETQRNKGNFPGRFSGRQFSNSRSEMNVSTLELGDSALYLCASSTGQGARAGELFFGEGSRLTVL.

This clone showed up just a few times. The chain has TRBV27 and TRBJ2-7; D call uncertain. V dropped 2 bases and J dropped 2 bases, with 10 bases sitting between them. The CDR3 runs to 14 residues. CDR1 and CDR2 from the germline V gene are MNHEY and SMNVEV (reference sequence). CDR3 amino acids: CASSLGGPTYEQYF. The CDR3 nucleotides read TGTGCCAGCAGTTTAGGTGGGCCAACCTACGAGCAGTACTTC.

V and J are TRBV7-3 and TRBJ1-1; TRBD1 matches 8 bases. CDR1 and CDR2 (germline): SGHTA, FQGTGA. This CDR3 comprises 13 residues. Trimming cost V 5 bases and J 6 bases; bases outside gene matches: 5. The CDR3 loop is CASSIMTGAEAFF. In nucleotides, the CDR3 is TGTGCCAGCAGCATAATGACAGGGGCTGAAGCTTTCTTT.

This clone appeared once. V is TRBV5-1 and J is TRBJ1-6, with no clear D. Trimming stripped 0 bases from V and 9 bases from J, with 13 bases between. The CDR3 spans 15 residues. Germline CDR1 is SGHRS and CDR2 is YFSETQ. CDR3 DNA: TGCGCCAGCAGCTTGGAGGGTGGGGTAGGTTCACCCCTCCACTTT. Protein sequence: CASSLEGGVGSPLHF.

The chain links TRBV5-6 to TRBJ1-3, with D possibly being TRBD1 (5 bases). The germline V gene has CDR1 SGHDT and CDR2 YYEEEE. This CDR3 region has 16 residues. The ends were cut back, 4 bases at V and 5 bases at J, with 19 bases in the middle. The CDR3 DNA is TGTGCCAGCAGCCTTGACTCGGCAGGGAGCAGAAACACCATATATTTT. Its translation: CASSLDSAGSRNTIYF.

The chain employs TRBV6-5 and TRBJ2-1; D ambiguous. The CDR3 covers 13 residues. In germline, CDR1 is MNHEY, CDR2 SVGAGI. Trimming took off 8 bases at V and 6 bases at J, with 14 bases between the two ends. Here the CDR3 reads CASLNAATNEQFF. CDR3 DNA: TGTGCCAGCTTGAATGCGGCCACCAATGAGCAGTTCTTC.

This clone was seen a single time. The CDR3 sequence: CASSDSAGGNEQFF. In nucleotides, the CDR3 is TGTGCCAGCAGTGACTCGGCAGGGGGCAATGAGCAGTTCTTC. The rearrangement joins TRBV6-4 to TRBJ2-1; TRBD1 aligns across 7 bases. V shed 0 bases and J 6 bases; nucleotides not matched to a gene: 2. The germline V gene has CDR1 MRHNA and CDR2 SNTAGT. The CDR3 is 14 amino acids.

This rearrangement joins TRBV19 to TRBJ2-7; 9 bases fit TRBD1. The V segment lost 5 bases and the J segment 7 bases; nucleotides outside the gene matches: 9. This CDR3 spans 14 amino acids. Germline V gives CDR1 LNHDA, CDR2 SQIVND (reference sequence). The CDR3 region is CASSSLLTGGEQYF. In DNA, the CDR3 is TGTGCCAGTAGTTCCCTACTGACAGGGGGAGAGCAGTACTTC.

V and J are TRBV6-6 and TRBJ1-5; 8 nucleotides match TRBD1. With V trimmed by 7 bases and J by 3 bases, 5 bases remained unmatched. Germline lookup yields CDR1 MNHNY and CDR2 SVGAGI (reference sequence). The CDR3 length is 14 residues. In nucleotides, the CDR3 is TGTGCCAGCAATGACAGGGGAGCCAATCAGCCCCAGCATTTT. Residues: CASNDRGANQPQHF.

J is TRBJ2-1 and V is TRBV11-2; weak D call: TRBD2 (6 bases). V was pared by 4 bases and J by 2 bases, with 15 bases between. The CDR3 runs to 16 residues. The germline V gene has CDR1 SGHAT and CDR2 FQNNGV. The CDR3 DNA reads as TGTGCCAGCAGCTCCAGTACGGGCGGGACCTACAATGAGCAGTTCTTC. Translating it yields CASSSSTGGTYNEQFF.

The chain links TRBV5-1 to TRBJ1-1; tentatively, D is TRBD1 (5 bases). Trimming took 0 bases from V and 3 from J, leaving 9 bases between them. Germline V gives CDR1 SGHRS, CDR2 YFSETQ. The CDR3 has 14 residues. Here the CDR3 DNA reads TGCGCCAGCAGCTTGGGATGGGGGGACACTGAAGCTTTCTTT. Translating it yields CASSLGWGDTEAFF.

The CDR3 sequence is CASLGGAIETQYF. The CDR3, as DNA: TGTGCCAGTTTAGGGGGAGCGATAGAGACCCAGTACTTC. The chain combines TRBV6-6 with TRBJ2-5; D might be TRBD1 (6 bases). The CDR3 consists of 13 residues. The germline gives CDR1 MNHNY, CDR2 SVGAGI (reference sequence). V lost 9 bases and J 4 bases, leaving 15 bases between the germline ends.

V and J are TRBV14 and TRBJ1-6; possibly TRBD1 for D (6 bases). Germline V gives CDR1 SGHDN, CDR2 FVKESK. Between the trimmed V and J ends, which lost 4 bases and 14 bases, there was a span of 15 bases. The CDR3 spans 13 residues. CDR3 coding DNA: TGTGCCAGCAGCCTACAGGGAAGCTCATCCCTCCACTTT. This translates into CASSLQGSSSLHF.

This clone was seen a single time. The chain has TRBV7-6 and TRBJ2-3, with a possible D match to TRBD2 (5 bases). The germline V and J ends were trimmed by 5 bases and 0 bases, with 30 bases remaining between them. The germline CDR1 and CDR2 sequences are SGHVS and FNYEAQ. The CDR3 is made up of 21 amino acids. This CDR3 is CASSGLSEARVSPTSTDTQYF. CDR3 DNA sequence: TGTGCCAGCAGCGGACTCTCCGAGGCCAGAGTGAGTCCCACTAGCACAGATACGCAGTATTTT.

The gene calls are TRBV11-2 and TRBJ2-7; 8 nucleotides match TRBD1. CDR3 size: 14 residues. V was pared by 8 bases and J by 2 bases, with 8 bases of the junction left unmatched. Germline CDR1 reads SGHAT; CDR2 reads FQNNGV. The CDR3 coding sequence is TGTGCCAGCCGCTCCCCGGACAGGGCCTACGAGCAGTACTTC. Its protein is CASRSPDRAYEQYF. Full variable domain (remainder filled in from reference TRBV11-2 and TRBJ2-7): EAGVAQSPRYKIIEKRQSVAFWCNPISGHATLYWYQQILGQGPKLLIQFQNNGVVDDSQLPKDRFSAERLKGVDSTLKIQPAKLEDSAVYLCASRSPDRAYEQYFGPGTRLTVT.

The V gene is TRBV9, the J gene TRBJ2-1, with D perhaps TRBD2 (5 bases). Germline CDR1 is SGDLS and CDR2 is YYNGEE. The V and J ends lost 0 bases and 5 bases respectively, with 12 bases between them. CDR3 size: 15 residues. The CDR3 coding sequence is TGTGCCAGCAGCGTAGAAACTAGTCGGGACAATGAGCAGTTCTTC. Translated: CASSVETSRDNEQFF.

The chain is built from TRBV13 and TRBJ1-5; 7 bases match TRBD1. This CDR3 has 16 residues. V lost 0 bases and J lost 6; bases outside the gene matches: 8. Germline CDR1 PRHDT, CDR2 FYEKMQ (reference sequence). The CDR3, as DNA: TGTGCCAGCAGCTTAGGTCAGGGGGGAGGTTTTCAGCCCCAGCATTTT. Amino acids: CASSLGQGGGFQPQHF.

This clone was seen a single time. CDR3 nucleotides: TGTGCCAGCAGCGTCCTAGCGGGGACGAACACCGGGGAGCTGTTTTTT. Protein product: CASSVLAGTNTGELFF. This sequence joins TRBV11-2 and TRBJ2-2; TRBD2 agrees at 9 bases. This CDR3 contains 16 residues. The trim removed 5 bases at V and 0 bases at J, leaving 4 bases unmatched. CDR1 is SGHAT, CDR2 FQNNGV, per germline.

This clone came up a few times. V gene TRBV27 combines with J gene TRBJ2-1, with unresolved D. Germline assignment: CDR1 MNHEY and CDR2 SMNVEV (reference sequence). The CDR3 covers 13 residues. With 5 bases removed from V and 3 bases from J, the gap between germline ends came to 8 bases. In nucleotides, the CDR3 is TGTGCCAGCAGTCTGGCCTTCTACAATGAGCAGTTCTTC. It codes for CASSLAFYNEQFF.

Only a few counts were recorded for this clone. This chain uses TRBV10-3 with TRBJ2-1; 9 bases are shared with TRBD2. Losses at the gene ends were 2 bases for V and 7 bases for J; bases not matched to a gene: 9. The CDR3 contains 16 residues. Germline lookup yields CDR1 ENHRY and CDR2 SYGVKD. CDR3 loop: CAISEQFAGGQNEQFF. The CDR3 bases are TGTGCCATCAGTGAGCAATTTGCGGGAGGGCAGAATGAGCAGTTCTTC.

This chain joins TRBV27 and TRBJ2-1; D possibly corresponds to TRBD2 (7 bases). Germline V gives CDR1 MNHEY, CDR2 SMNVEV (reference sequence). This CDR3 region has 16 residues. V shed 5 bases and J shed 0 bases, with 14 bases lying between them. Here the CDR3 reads CASSPDGGLSYNEQFF. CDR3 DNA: TGTGCCAGCAGTCCAGACGGGGGGCTCTCCTACAATGAGCAGTTCTTC.

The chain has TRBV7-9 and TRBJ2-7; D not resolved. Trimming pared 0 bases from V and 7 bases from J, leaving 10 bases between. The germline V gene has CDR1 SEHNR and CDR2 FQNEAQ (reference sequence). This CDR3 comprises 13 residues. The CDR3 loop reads CASSLAGRDEQYF. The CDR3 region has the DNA TGTGCCAGCAGCTTAGCGGGAAGGGATGAGCAGTACTTC.

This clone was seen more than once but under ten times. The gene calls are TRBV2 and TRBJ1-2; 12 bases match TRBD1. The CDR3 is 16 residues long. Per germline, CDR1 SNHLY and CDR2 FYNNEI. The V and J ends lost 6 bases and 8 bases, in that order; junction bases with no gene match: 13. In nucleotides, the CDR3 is TGTGCCAGCAGCGGGACAGGGGGCGCCGGAGGGAGAGGCTACACCTTC. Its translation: CASSGTGGAGGRGYTF.